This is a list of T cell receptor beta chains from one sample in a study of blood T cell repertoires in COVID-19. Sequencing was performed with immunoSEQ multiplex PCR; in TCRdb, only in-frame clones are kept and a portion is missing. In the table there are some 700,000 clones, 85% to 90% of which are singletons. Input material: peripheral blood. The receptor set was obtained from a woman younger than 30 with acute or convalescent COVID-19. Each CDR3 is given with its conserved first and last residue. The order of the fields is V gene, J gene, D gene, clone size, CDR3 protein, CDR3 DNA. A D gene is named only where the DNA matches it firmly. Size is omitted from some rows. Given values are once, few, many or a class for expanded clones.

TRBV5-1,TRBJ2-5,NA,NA,CASSSGHKETQYF,TGCGCCAGCAGCTCGGGACACAAAGAGACCCAGTACTTC
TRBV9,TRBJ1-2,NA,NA,CASSENREWVQGGYTF,TGTGCCAGCAGCGAGAACAGGGAATGGGTCCAAGGGGGCTACACCTTC
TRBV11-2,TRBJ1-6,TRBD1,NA,CASSPGGRGLSPLHF,TGTGCCAGCAGCCCCGGAGGCAGGGGGCTTTCACCCCTCCACTTT
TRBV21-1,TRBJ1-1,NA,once,CASTVGQDTEAFF,TGTGCCAGCACCGTGGGACAGGACACTGAAGCTTTCTTT
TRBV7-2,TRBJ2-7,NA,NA,CASRAGSSYEQYF,TGTGCCAGCAGGGCGGGGAGCTCCTACGAGCAGTACTTC
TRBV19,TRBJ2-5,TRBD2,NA,CASSPVGLAWESQYF,TGTGCCAGTAGTCCGGTTGGACTAGCGTGGGAGTCCCAGTACTTC
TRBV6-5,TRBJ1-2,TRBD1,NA,CASRDLTGVYGYTF,TGTGCCAGCAGGGATCTCACAGGGGTCTATGGCTACACCTTC
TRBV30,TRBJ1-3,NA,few,CAWSSTGISSGNTIYF,TGTGCCTGGAGCAGCACAGGGATAAGCTCTGGAAACACCATATATTTT
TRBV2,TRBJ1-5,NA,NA,CATKSTEDSNQPQHF,TGTGCCACCAAGTCGACAGAGGATAGCAATCAGCCCCAGCATTTT
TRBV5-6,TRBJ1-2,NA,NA,CASSLIVTGANYGYTF,TGTGCCAGCAGCTTGATAGTTACAGGCGCTAACTATGGCTACACCTTC
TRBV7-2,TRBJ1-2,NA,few,CASSLVFSGSHGYTF,TGTGCCAGCAGCTTAGTTTTTTCAGGGTCCCATGGCTACACCTTC
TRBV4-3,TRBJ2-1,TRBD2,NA,CASSQDGAGAHNEQFF,TGCGCCAGCAGCCAAGATGGAGCGGGGGCCCACAATGAGCAGTTCTTC
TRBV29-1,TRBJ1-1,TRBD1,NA,CSVVPRGHGNTEAFF,TGCAGCGTGGTCCCCAGGGGGCACGGGAACACTGAAGCTTTCTTT
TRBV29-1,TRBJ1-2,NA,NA,CSVESWGDGYTF,TGCAGCGTTGAATCGTGGGGAGATGGCTACACCTTC
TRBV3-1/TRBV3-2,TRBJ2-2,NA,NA,CASSHLGGANGELFF,TGTGCCAGCAGCCACTTAGGAGGGGCGAACGGGGAGCTGTTTTTT
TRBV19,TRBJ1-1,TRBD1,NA,CASSIGTGIMNTEAFF,TGTGCCAGTAGTATAGGGACAGGAATAATGAACACTGAAGCTTTCTTT
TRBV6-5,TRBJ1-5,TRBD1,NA,CASTRTGQGYQPQHF,TGTGCCAGCACTCGAACGGGACAGGGGTATCAACCCCAGCATTTT
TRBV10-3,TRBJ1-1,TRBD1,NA,CAIKQTGMNTEAFF,TGTGCCATCAAACAGACAGGGATGAACACTGAAGCTTTCTTT
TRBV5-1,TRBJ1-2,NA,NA,CASSLGPGQLYGYTF,TGCGCCAGCAGCTTGGGTCCAGGGCAGCTCTATGGCTACACCTTC
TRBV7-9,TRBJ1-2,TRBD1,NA,CASSLSQGAQSYGYTF,TGTGCCAGCAGCCTCTCTCAGGGGGCGCAAAGCTATGGCTACACCTTC
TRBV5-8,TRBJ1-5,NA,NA,CASSFYDASNQPQHF,TGTGCCAGCAGCTTTTATGATGCGAGCAATCAGCCCCAGCATTTT
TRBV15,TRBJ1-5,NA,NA,CATSRDFKGIQPQHF,TGTGCCACCAGCAGAGATTTCAAGGGGATCCAGCCCCAGCATTTT
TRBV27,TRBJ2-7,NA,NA,CASSFPGSYEQYF,TGTGCCAGCAGTTTCCCAGGGTCCTACGAGCAGTACTTC
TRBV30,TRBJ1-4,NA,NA,CAWSRQEGEKLFF,TGTGCCTGGAGTAGGCAGGAGGGGGAAAAACTGTTTTTT
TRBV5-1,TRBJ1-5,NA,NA,CASSPVGGGQPQHF,TGCGCCAGCAGCCCGGTAGGAGGCGGACAGCCCCAGCATTTT
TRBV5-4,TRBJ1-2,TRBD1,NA,CASSSLGTGSYGYTF,TGTGCCAGCAGCTCCCTCGGGACAGGATCCTATGGCTACACCTTC
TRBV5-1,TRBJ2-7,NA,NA,CASSLEVGVLGQYF,TGCGCCAGCAGCTTGGAGGTGGGCGTCCTCGGGCAGTACTTC
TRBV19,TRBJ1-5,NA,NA,CASSIGAGNTNQPQHF,TGTGCCAGTAGTATTGGGGCAGGGAACACTAATCAGCCCCAGCATTTT
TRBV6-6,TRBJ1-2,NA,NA,CASSYGEGYGYTF,TGTGCCAGCAGTTATGGGGAGGGCTATGGCTACACCTTC
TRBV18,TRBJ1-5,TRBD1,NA,CASSSRQGGENQPQHF,TGTGCCAGCTCATCCCGACAGGGGGGAGAAAATCAGCCCCAGCATTTT
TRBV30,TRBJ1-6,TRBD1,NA,CAQHGTGGSPLHF,TGTGCCCAGCACGGGACAGGGGGGTCACCCCTCCACTTT
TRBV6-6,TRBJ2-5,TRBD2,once,CASSRGPSGGAWETQYF,TGTGCCAGCAGTCGCGGGCCTAGCGGGGGGGCCTGGGAGACCCAGTACTTC
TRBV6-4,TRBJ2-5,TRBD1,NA,CASSATGGPQETQYF,TGTGCCAGCAGTGCTACAGGGGGCCCCCAAGAGACCCAGTACTTC
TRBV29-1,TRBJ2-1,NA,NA,CSAQARSSYNEQFF,TGCAGCGCCCAGGCGCGAAGCTCCTACAATGAGCAGTTCTTC
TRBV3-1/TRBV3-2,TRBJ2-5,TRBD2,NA,CASSQATAGEETQYF,TGTGCCAGCAGCCAAGCCACAGCGGGGGAAGAGACCCAGTACTTC
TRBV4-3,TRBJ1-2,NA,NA,CASSQDSGPLNYGYTF,TGCGCCAGCAGCCAAGATTCAGGGCCGCTTAACTATGGCTACACCTTC
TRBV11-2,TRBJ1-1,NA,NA,CASSLGQGGKAFF,TGTGCCAGCAGCTTAGGGCAGGGAGGGAAAGCTTTCTTT
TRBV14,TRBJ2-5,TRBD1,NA,CASSQGRWGQGVQETQYF,TGTGCCAGCAGCCAAGGGCGTTGGGGACAGGGAGTTCAAGAGACCCAGTACTTC
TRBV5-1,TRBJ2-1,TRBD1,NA,CASSSDRAYNEQFF,TGCGCCAGCAGCTCCGACAGGGCATACAATGAGCAGTTCTTC
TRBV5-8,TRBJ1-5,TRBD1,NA,CASSLFQGVINQPQHF,TGTGCCAGCAGCTTATTTCAGGGGGTCATAAATCAGCCCCAGCATTTT
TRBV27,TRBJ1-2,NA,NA,CATHPTGSRYGYTF,TGTGCCACCCACCCAACCGGGTCGAGATATGGCTACACCTTC
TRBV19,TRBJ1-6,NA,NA,CASEQGRNSPLHF,TGTGCCAGTGAACAGGGTAGGAATTCACCCCTCCACTTT
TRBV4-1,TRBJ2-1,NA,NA,CASSQTSPGLSYNEQFF,TGCGCCAGCAGCCAAACTAGCCCGGGACTGTCCTACAATGAGCAGTTCTTC
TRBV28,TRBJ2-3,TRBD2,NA,CASSPPRGGSTDTQYF,TGTGCCAGCAGTCCACCGCGGGGGGGAAGTACAGATACGCAGTATTTT
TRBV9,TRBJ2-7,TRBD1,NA,CASSDGTGLKSEQYF,TGTGCCAGCAGCGACGGGACAGGGTTAAAGTCCGAGCAGTACTTC
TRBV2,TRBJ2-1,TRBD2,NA,CASSKLAGGRNEQFF,TGTGCCAGCAGTAAACTAGCGGGGGGGCGGAATGAGCAGTTCTTC
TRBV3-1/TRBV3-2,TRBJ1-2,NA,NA,CASSSDTNYGYTF,TGTGCCAGCAGCTCGGACACGAACTATGGCTACACCTTC
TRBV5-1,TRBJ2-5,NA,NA,CASSLGGLQETQYF,TGCGCCAGCAGCTTGGGAGGACTACAAGAGACCCAGTACTTC
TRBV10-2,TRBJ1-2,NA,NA,CASSEDRRLGYTF,TGCGCCAGCAGTGAAGACAGGAGGCTAGGCTACACCTTC
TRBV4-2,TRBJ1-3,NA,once,CASSQEGGAPGNTIYF,TGTGCCAGCAGCCAAGAAGGCGGGGCCCCTGGAAACACCATATATTTT
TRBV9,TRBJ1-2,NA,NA,CASSLGTYGYTF,TGTGCCAGCAGCCTAGGGACATATGGCTACACCTTC
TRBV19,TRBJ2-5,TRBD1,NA,CAIPGQETQYF,TGTGCCATACCGGGACAGGAGACCCAGTACTTC
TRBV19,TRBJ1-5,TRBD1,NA,CATTDRDQPQHF,TGTGCCACCACGGACAGGGACCAGCCCCAGCATTTT
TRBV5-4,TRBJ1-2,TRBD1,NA,CASSQGQENYGYTF,TGTGCCAGCAGCCAAGGACAGGAAAACTATGGCTACACCTTC